The 24 T cell receptor beta chains below were found in one sample sequenced in a study of control samples from healthy donors and cancer patients (dated by TCRdb to 2018 to 2021). Receptor libraries were prepared by the immunoSEQ multiplex PCR assay. TCRdb's version of the immuneACCESS table is confined to in-frame rearrangements and falls short of the full clone set. An unresolved V gene accounts for under half of the shortfall where checked; the remainder is of unknown origin. The sample table holds roughly 26,000 clones, of which around 86% were seen once. The biggest ten clones account for 20% to 25% of the sample. The sample was PBMCs. The source of these receptors is a man between 60 and 75 years old with colorectal cancer.

The chain recombines TRBV7-2 with TRBJ1-1; 10 bases line up with TRBD1. The CDR3 runs 15 residues. Per the germline V gene, CDR1 is SGHTA and CDR2 is FQGNSA. J gave up 6 bases and V 4 bases, and 8 bases lay outside the gene matches. The CDR3 protein is CASSSRQGAISEAFF. The CDR3 DNA follows: TGTGCCAGCAGCTCACGACAGGGGGCGATCTCTGAAGCTTTCTTT.

The genes are TRBV10-3 and TRBJ1-1; 9 nucleotides line up with TRBD1. Germline CDR1 reads ENHRY; CDR2 reads SYGVKD. The CDR3 runs 18 residues. Trimming cost V 0 bases and J 4 bases; bases outside gene matches: 12. The CDR3 sequence: CAISESGTGQGSGTEAFF. In DNA, the CDR3 is TGTGCCATCAGTGAGTCTGGGACAGGGCAGGGGTCAGGCACTGAAGCTTTCTTT.

This chain uses TRBV5-1 with TRBJ2-1; 10 bases map to TRBD2. Germline CDR1 reads SGHRS; CDR2 reads YFSETQ. CDR3 size: 17 residues. Trimming at V came to 0 bases and at J to 7 bases, leaving 10 bases not matched to a gene. The CDR3 DNA follows: TGCGCCAGCAGCTTGGCTCCTAGCGGGGGCGCCTTTAATGAGCAGTTCTTC. Amino acid sequence: CASSLAPSGGAFNEQFF. The whole variable domain, remainder taken from reference TRBV5-1 and TRBJ2-1, is KAGVTQTPRYLIKTRGQQVTLSCSPISGHRSVSWYQQTPGQGLQFLFEYFSETQRNKGNFPGRFSGRQFSNSRSEMNVSTLELGDSALYLCASSLAPSGGAFNEQFFGPGTRLTVL.

V is TRBV11-2 and J is TRBJ1-4; TRBD1 matches 7 bases. Germline CDR1 and CDR2: SGHAT and FQNNGV. The CDR3 is 13 amino acids. The V and J ends lost 5 bases and 15 bases, in that order; junction bases with no gene match: 12. The CDR3 is CASSTEGQLGVFF. The CDR3 DNA is TGTGCCAGCAGCACAGAGGGACAGTTAGGGGTGTTTTTT.

The rearrangement links TRBV7-8 to TRBJ2-5; D gene ambiguous. In germline, CDR1 is SGHVS, CDR2 FQNEAQ. The V end was cut by 5 bases, the J end by 0 bases, with 4 bases between. The CDR3 length is 12 residues. Here the CDR3 DNA reads TGTGCCAGCAGCCCCCACCAAGAGACCCAGTACTTC. Translation: CASSPHQETQYF.

This chain links TRBV11-2 with TRBJ2-7, with D possibly TRBD2 on 6 matching bases. This CDR3 contains 18 residues. The germline CDR1 and CDR2 sequences are SGHAT and FQNNGV. V lost 4 bases and J 4 bases, leaving 26 bases between the germline ends. The CDR3 nucleotides read TGTGCCAGCAGCTCCTGGAAGGGGCTGTACACCCGGGAGTACGAGCAGTACGTC. Amino acids: CASSSWKGLYTREYEQYV.

The V call is TRBV7-9, the J call TRBJ2-6; D remains unclear. Trimming removed 5 bases from V and 0 bases from J, with 8 bases in between. CDR3 length: 15 residues. CDR1 is SEHNR, CDR2 FQNEAQ, per germline (reference sequence). The CDR3 coding sequence is TGTGCCAGCAGCGTACACCCCTCTGGGGCCAACGTCCTGACTTTC. Its translation is CASSVHPSGANVLTF.

This clone was seen a handful of times. The V call is TRBV19, the J call TRBJ1-1, with TRBD1 as a possible D gene (6 bases). V dropped 6 bases and J dropped 5 bases, with 22 bases sitting between them. CDR3 length equals 16 residues. The germline V gene encodes CDR1 LNHDA and CDR2 SQIVND (reference sequence). The CDR3 spells CASSPRGRQGGTEAFF. The DNA for the CDR3 is TGTGCCAGTAGCCCTAGGGGGAGGCAGGGAGGAACTGAAGCTTTCTTT.

The chain carries TRBV6-5 and TRBJ1-2; tentatively, D is TRBD1 (6 bases). The CDR3 consists of 13 residues. CDR1 and CDR2 from the germline V gene are MNHEY and SVGAGI. Trimming removed 0 bases at V and 7 bases at J, with 9 bases between. As DNA, the CDR3 is TGTGCCAGCAGTTACTCGGGGGGCGGTGGCTACACCTTC. It codes for CASSYSGGGGYTF.

The V and J genes are TRBV29-1 and TRBJ1-1, with TRBD1 matching over 8 bases. V was clipped by 3 bases and J by 4 bases; unmatched bases: 7. CDR3 length equals 14 residues. Germline V lookup: CDR1 SQVTM, CDR2 ANQGSEA. Written as DNA, the CDR3 is TGCAGCGTTGATAAAGGACAGGGCCGCACTGAAGCTTTCTTT. It codes for CSVDKGQGRTEAFF.

The J gene is TRBJ2-1, the V gene TRBV19, with D possibly being TRBD1 (6 bases). Germline CDR1 reads LNHDA; CDR2 reads SQIVND (reference sequence). The CDR3 has 13 residues. V shed 2 bases and J shed 8 bases, with 10 bases lying between them. For the CDR3, the DNA is TGTGCCAGTAGTATAACAGGGTCGGATGAGCAGTTCTTC. Amino acid sequence: CASSITGSDEQFF.

J is TRBJ1-1 and V is TRBV19; D is ambiguous. The CDR3 consists of 11 residues. Germline assignment: CDR1 LNHDA and CDR2 SQIVND (reference sequence). Trimming removed 8 bases at V and 3 bases at J, with 7 bases between. CDR3 loop: CASARYTEAFF. The CDR3 region has the DNA TGTGCCAGTGCCAGGTACACTGAAGCTTTCTTT. The complete variable domain, with remaining parts taken from reference TRBV19 and TRBJ1-1, reads DGGITQSPKYLFRKEGQNVTLSCEQNLNHDAMYWYRQDPGQGLRLIYYSQIVNDFQKGDIAEGYSVSREKKESFPLTVTSAQKNPTAFYLCASARYTEAFFGQGTRLTVV.

The chain is built from TRBV21-1 and TRBJ1-2. TRBV21-1 is classified as a pseudogene. The CDR3 extends over 16 amino acids. The CDR3 loop reads CASSKVGLGGYYGYTF. CDR3 nucleotides: TGTGCCAGCAGCAAAGTAGGCCTGGGGGGGTACTATGGCTACACCTTC.

The chain uses TRBV5-5 and TRBJ2-2; no definite D call. V was clipped by 0 bases and J by 1 base, with 10 bases between them. The CDR3 is 16 amino acids. Germline V gene data show CDR1 as SGHKS and CDR2 as YYEKEE (reference sequence). The CDR3 protein is CASSLAPAVNTGELFF. CDR3 DNA: TGTGCCAGCAGCTTGGCCCCGGCAGTGAACACCGGGGAGCTGTTTTTT.

The rearrangement joins TRBV9 to TRBJ1-1; D is uncertain. This CDR3 spans 12 amino acids. V lost 3 bases to trimming and J lost 1 base, with 4 bases between them. Germline V lookup: CDR1 SGDLS, CDR2 YYNGEE. The CDR3 loop is CASSEGNTEAFF. In DNA, the CDR3 is TGTGCCAGCAGCGAAGGGAACACTGAAGCTTTCTTT.

The chain links TRBV5-1 to TRBJ2-3, with D perhaps matching TRBD1 or TRBD2 (6 bases each). The ends were cut back, 5 bases at V and 0 bases at J, with 13 bases in the middle. Germline V lookup: CDR1 SGHRS, CDR2 YFSETQ. The CDR3 has 15 amino acids. DNA of the CDR3: TGCGCCAGCAGTAGGGGGGACGGCAGCACAGATACGCAGTATTTT. This translates into CASSRGDGSTDTQYF.

There are a few counts of this clone. This rearrangement joins TRBV24-1 to TRBJ1-2; unclear D gene. Trimming cost V 5 bases and J 6 bases, with 9 bases left between them. Germline-derived CDR1 and CDR2 are KGHDR and SFDVKD. The length of the CDR3 is 12 residues. CDR3 nucleotides: TGTGCCACCAGTGCAGGAGGAGATGGCTACACCTTC. This codes for CATSAGGDGYTF.

The chain couples TRBV7-5 to TRBJ2-7; TRBD2 was called by the table and not checked on the DNA. TRBV7-5 is assigned pseudogene status. The CDR3 totals 17 residues. The CDR3 DNA reads as TGTGCCAGAAGCTTCCAGGACTCGCCAGCGGGGGACTACGAGCAGTACTTC. It is translated as CARSFQDSPAGDYEQYF.

The CDR3 DNA sequence: TGTGCCAGCAGTCAGGGGACGGATTTTAATGAAAAACTGTTTTTT. Residues: CASSQGTDFNEKLFF. V and J are TRBV28 and TRBJ1-4; a possible D gene is TRBD1 (6 bases). Germline V gene sequence: CDR1 MDHEN, CDR2 SYDVKM. Trimming cost V 5 bases and J 4 bases, with 14 bases left between them. This CDR3 is built from 15 residues.

The CDR3, as DNA: TGTGCCAGTAGTATGGGTCACGTAATCATGAACACTGAAGCTTTCTTT. It codes for CASSMGHVIMNTEAFF. The gene calls are TRBV19 and TRBJ1-1; D not certain. CDR3 size: 16 residues. The germline gives CDR1 LNHDA, CDR2 SQIVND (reference sequence). The V gene lost 3 bases and the J gene lost 0 bases, with 14 bases spanning the gap.

The rearrangement joins TRBV19 to TRBJ2-1; weak D call: TRBD2 (5 bases). The CDR3 has 12 residues. Trimming took 6 bases from V and 9 from J, leaving 12 bases between them. Germline CDR1 reads LNHDA; CDR2 reads SQIVND (reference sequence). CDR3 amino acids: CASRDSHGEQFF. Written as DNA, the CDR3 is TGTGCCAGTAGGGACTCCCACGGTGAGCAGTTCTTC.

V gene TRBV3-1 (or the pseudogene TRBV3-2) combines with J gene TRBJ1-2, with D perhaps TRBD1 (6 bases). V shed 1 base and J shed 8 bases, with 11 bases lying between them. This CDR3 region has 13 residues. CDR1 LGHDT and CDR2 YNNKEL come from the germline V gene (reference sequence). The CDR3 sequence: CASSQGWGPGYTF. CDR3 DNA sequence: TGTGCCAGCAGCCAAGGATGGGGGCCCGGCTACACCTTC.

Turning to this clone: This CDR3 is also generated by other DNA sequences in the sample. The rearrangement uses TRBV10-2 and TRBJ1-5; no firm D call. The germline V and J ends were trimmed by 4 bases and 6 bases, with 10 bases remaining between them. CDR3 length equals 13 residues. CDR1 and CDR2 (germline): WSHSY, SAAADI. The CDR3 here is CASSGAGGQPQHF. The CDR3 bases are TGCGCCAGCAGTGGGGCCGGCGGTCAGCCCCAGCATTTT.

The rearrangement links TRBV4-1 to TRBJ1-5, with D hard to call. The CDR3 has 14 residues. Germline-derived CDR1 and CDR2 are MGHRA and YSYEKL. Trimming shortened V by 0 bases and J by 0 bases, and 3 bases separated the two germline ends. Here the CDR3 DNA reads TGCGCCAGCAGCCAAGACTTTAGCAATCAGCCCCAGCATTTT. This encodes CASSQDFSNQPQHF.